Following are 4 T cell receptor beta chains from one sample sequenced in a study of blood T cell repertoires in COVID-19. Generated by immunoSEQ multiplex PCR, the TCRdb table keeps only in-frame clones and is missing some. Seen here are 130,000 to 150,000 clones, over 80% observed once, and the top ten hold around 6.5%. Sequenced sample: peripheral blood. These receptors were collected from a man at least 80 years old with acute or convalescent COVID-19.

This chain joins TRBV11-2 and TRBJ2-1, with 11 bases that match TRBD2. Germline assignment: CDR1 SGHAT and CDR2 FQNNGV. The CDR3 has 16 amino acids. J lost 5 bases, V lost 1 base, and 4 bases had no gene match. The CDR3 region has the DNA TGTGCCAGCAGCTTAGGAGGGACTAGCGGTCACAATGAGCAGTTCTTC. This gives the protein CASSLGGTSGHNEQFF.

This chain uses TRBV2 with TRBJ1-4; D gene uncertain. The ends were cut back, 7 bases at V and 0 bases at J, with 18 bases in the middle. The CDR3 is 17 amino acids. Germline V gene lookup returns CDR1 SNHLY and CDR2 FYNNEI. Written as DNA, the CDR3 is TGTGCCAGCACTAAAGATACGGGAGCTGCAACTAATGAAAAACTGTTTTTT. It codes for CASTKDTGAATNEKLFF. Based on the CDR3 plus reference TRBV2 and TRBJ1-4, the full variable domain is EPEVTQTPSHQVTQMGQEVILRCVPISNHLYFYWYRQILGQKVEFLVSFYNNEISEKSEIFDDQFSVERPDGSNFTLKIRSTKLEDSAMYFCASTKDTGAATNEKLFFGSGTQLSVL.

There are a few counts of this clone. The V and J genes are TRBV28 and TRBJ2-7, with TRBD2 identical over 15 bases. The V gene's germline CDR1 is MDHEN and CDR2 SYDVKM. With 6 bases clipped from V and 4 bases from J, the junction kept 4 bases outside the gene matches. The CDR3 spans 15 residues. The CDR3 spells CASSGGTSGRYEQYF. The CDR3 nucleotides are TGTGCCAGCAGCGGAGGGACTAGCGGGAGGTACGAGCAGTACTTC.

The gene calls are TRBV28 and TRBJ1-3, with D maybe TRBD1 (5 bases). The CDR3 loop spans 15 amino acids. Deletions cut 2 bases from V and 1 base from J, with 9 bases between. The germline CDR1 and CDR2 sequences are MDHEN and SYDVKM. The CDR3 loop reads CASSLGQGSGNTIYF. In DNA form, the CDR3 reads TGTGCCAGCAGTTTAGGGCAGGGTTCTGGAAACACCATATATTTT.